The 4 T cell receptor beta chains in this list originate from one sample, sequenced in a study of blood T cell repertoires in COVID-19. Using immunoSEQ multiplex PCR, the repertoire was profiled, and TCRdb retains in-frame clones only, with some absent. This table has about 60,000 clones, 88% appearing once. Sequencing was performed on peripheral blood. The receptors here all came from a man between 60 and 75 years old with acute or convalescent COVID-19.

The chain has TRBV19 and TRBJ2-1; TRBD2 matches 8 bases. Trimming cost V 3 bases and J 4 bases; bases outside gene matches: 2. CDR1 and CDR2 (germline): LNHDA, SQIVND (reference sequence). The length of the CDR3 is 14 residues. The chain's CDR3 is CASSMTSVYNEQFF. Here the CDR3 DNA reads TGTGCCAGTAGTATGACTAGCGTTTACAATGAGCAGTTCTTC.

V is TRBV28 and J is TRBJ2-3; 8 positions match TRBD2. The CDR3 sequence is 14 residues long. V shed 7 bases, J shed 4 bases, and the junction held 7 bases outside the gene matches. In germline, CDR1 is MDHEN, CDR2 SYDVKM. Here the CDR3 reads CASMKAGAPDTQYF. The CDR3 DNA sequence: TGTGCCAGCATGAAAGCGGGAGCCCCAGATACGCAGTATTTT.

The chain employs TRBV3-1 (or the pseudogene TRBV3-2) and TRBJ2-3; the D gene is possibly TRBD2 (5 bases). Trimming took 3 bases from V and 2 from J, leaving 12 bases between them. This CDR3 has 15 amino acids. Germline CDR1 and CDR2: LGHDT and YNNKEL (reference sequence). The CDR3 loop is CASSQGGRPTDTQYF. CDR3 in DNA: TGTGCCAGCAGCCAGGGCGGGCGGCCCACAGATACGCAGTATTTT.

The chain couples TRBV5-5 to TRBJ2-2; maybe TRBD2 (6 bases). Germline values: CDR1 SGHKS, CDR2 YYEKEE (reference sequence). Deletions cut 4 bases from V and 2 bases from J, with 9 bases between. CDR3 length: 14 residues. The CDR3 loop is CASSGGTNTGELFF. The CDR3, as DNA: TGTGCCAGCAGCGGCGGGACTAACACCGGGGAGCTGTTTTTT.